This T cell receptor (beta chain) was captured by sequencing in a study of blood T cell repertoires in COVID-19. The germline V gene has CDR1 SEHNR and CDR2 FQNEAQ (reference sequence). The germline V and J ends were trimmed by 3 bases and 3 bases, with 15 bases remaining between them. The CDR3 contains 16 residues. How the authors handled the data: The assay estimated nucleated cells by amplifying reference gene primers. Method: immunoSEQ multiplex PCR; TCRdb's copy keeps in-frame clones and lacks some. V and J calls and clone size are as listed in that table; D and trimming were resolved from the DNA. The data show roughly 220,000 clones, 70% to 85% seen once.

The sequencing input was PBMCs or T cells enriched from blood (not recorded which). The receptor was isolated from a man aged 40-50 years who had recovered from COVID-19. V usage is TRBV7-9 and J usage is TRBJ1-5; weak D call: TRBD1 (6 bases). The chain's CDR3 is CASSLGTGHFNQPQHF. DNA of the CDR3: TGTGCCAGCAGCTTGGGGACGGGACATTTCAATCAGCCCCAGCATTTT.